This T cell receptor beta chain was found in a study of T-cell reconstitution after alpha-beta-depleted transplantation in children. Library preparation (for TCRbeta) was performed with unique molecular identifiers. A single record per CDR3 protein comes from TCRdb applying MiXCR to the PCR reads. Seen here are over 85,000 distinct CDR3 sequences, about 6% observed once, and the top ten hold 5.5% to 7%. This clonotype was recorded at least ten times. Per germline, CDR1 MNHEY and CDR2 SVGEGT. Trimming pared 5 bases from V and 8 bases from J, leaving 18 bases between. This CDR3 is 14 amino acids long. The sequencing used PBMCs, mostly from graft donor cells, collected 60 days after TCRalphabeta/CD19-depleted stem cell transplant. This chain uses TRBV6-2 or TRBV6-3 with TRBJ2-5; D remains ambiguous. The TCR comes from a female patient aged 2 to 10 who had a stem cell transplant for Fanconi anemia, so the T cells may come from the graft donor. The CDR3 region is CASSTGSLLVTQYF. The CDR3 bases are TGTGCCAGCAGTACGGGCAGTCTTCTCGTCACCCAGTACTTC.